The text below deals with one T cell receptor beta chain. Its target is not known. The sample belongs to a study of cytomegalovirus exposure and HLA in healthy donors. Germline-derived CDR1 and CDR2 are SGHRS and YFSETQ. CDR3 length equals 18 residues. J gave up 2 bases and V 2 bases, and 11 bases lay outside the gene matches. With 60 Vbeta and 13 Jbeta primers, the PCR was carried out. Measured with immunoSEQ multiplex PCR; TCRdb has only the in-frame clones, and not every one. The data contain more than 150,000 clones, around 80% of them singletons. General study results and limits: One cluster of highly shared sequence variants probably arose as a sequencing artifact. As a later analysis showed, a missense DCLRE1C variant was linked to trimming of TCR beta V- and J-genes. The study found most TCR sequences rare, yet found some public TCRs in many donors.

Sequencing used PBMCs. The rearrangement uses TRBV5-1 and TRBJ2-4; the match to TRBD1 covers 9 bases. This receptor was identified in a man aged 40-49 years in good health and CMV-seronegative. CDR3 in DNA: TGCGCCAGCAGCTTCACCGGGACAGGGCCCCTGACCAAAAACATTCAGTACTTC. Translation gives CASSFTGTGPLTKNIQYF. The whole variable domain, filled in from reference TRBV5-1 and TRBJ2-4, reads KAGVTQTPRYLIKTRGQQVTLSCSPISGHRSVSWYQQTPGQGLQFLFEYFSETQRNKGNFPGRFSGRQFSNSRSEMNVSTLELGDSALYLCASSFTGTGPLTKNIQYFGAGTRLSVL.